The 20 T cell receptor beta chains given below trace back to one sample, sequenced in a study of blood T cell repertoires in COVID-19. This table comes from immunoSEQ multiplex PCR, and its TCRdb copy is limited to in-frame clones, with some not included. The table has under 300,000 clones, 80% to 90% seen once. Sequenced input: peripheral blood. These TCRs come from a woman in her 70s with acute or convalescent COVID-19.

The genes are TRBV19 and TRBJ1-2, with D possibly TRBD1 on 6 matching bases. The CDR3 covers 16 residues. The V gene's germline CDR1 is LNHDA and CDR2 SQIVND (reference sequence). The V end was cut by 5 bases, the J end by 2 bases, with 18 bases between. The CDR3 is CASSPRGGQGNYGYTF. Written as DNA, the CDR3 is TGTGCCAGTAGTCCTCGGGGGGGACAAGGGAACTATGGCTACACCTTC.

The CDR3, as DNA: TGTGCCACTAGCCAACAAGAGACCCAGTACTTC. Translation gives CATSQQETQYF. The chain combines TRBV24-1 with TRBJ2-5; the D is unclear. This CDR3 spans 11 amino acids. V was clipped by 10 bases and J by 2 bases, with 7 bases between them. The germline V gene encodes CDR1 KGHDR and CDR2 SFDVKD.

This clone was seen only once. The chain employs TRBV6-5 and TRBJ2-7; a weak D match, TRBD2 (6 bases). CDR1 and CDR2 (germline): MNHEY, SVGAGI. Trimming shortened V by 9 bases and J by 2 bases, and 11 bases separated the two germline ends. This CDR3 is 12 amino acids long. As DNA, the CDR3 is TGTGCCAGTGGCAGGAGGGCCTACGAGCAGTACTTC. It yields the protein CASGRRAYEQYF.

Only a few counts were recorded for this clone. The V gene is TRBV7-9, the J gene TRBJ1-6; 9 nucleotides match TRBD1. The germline gives CDR1 SEHNR, CDR2 FQNEAQ (reference sequence). With V trimmed by 5 bases and J by 6 bases, 8 bases remained unmatched. This CDR3 has 16 amino acids. The CDR3 DNA is TGTGCCAGCAGCCCACAGGGGGGACAGGGTAATTCACCCCTCCACTTT. Translating it yields CASSPQGGQGNSPLHF.

The gene calls are TRBV3-1 (or the pseudogene TRBV3-2) and TRBJ2-2; TRBD1 matches 7 bases. Germline CDR1 is LGHDT and CDR2 is YNNKEL (reference sequence). This CDR3 has 16 residues. Trimming took 3 bases from V and 3 from J; bases not matched to a gene: 7. DNA of the CDR3: TGTGCCAGCAGCCACGACAGGGACAGCTACACCGGGGAGCTGTTTTTT. The encoded protein is CASSHDRDSYTGELFF.

This rearrangement joins TRBV5-1 to TRBJ1-1; TRBD1 matches 9 bases. This CDR3 has 15 residues. V lost 1 base and J lost 4; bases outside the gene matches: 5. CDR1 SGHRS and CDR2 YFSETQ come from the germline V gene. CDR3 loop: CASSLQGDRATEAFF. The CDR3 DNA follows: TGCGCCAGCAGCTTGCAGGGGGACAGGGCCACTGAAGCTTTCTTT.

J is TRBJ1-2 and V is TRBV19, with TRBD1 identical over 7 bases. The CDR3 extends over 14 amino acids. The V gene's germline CDR1 is LNHDA and CDR2 SQIVND (reference sequence). V shed 5 bases, J shed 3 bases, and the junction held 6 bases outside the gene matches. CDR3 sequence: CASSFTGEYYGYTF. The CDR3, as DNA: TGTGCCAGTAGTTTTACAGGGGAGTACTATGGCTACACCTTC.

The V gene is TRBV6-6, the J gene TRBJ2-5, with D maybe TRBD2 (6 bases). Trimming stripped 4 bases from V and 4 bases from J, with 13 bases between. CDR1 and CDR2 (germline): MNHNY, SVGAGI (reference sequence). The CDR3 sequence is 14 residues long. The CDR3 spells CASSSGDFGETQYF. CDR3 in DNA: TGTGCCAGCAGTTCCGGGGACTTTGGAGAGACCCAGTACTTC.

The chain recombines TRBV11-2 with TRBJ1-1; D ambiguous. The V end was cut by 3 bases, the J end by 6 bases, with 8 bases between. Germline V gene lookup returns CDR1 SGHAT and CDR2 FQNNGV. The CDR3 runs 12 residues. The CDR3 protein is CASSFLGAEAFF. The CDR3 region has the DNA TGTGCCAGCAGCTTCCTCGGTGCTGAAGCTTTCTTT.

Only one count was recorded for this clone. The chain recombines TRBV6-5 with TRBJ1-1; D is unclear. The CDR3 length is 14 residues. V dropped 6 bases and J dropped 4 bases, with 15 bases sitting between them. Germline values: CDR1 MNHEY, CDR2 SVGAGI. CDR3 sequence reads: CASSATNRGTEAFF. The CDR3 DNA is TGTGCCAGCAGCGCCACAAACCGGGGCACTGAAGCTTTCTTT.

The table lists this clone with a count of one. The chain links TRBV5-6 to TRBJ2-7; 12 nucleotides line up with TRBD2. V lost 4 bases and J lost 1; bases outside the gene matches: 9. The germline gives CDR1 SGHDT, CDR2 YYEEEE. This CDR3 spans 17 amino acids. CDR3 in amino acids: CASSPRLAGALSYEQYF. In nucleotides, the CDR3 is TGTGCCAGCAGCCCGAGACTAGCGGGGGCATTATCCTACGAGCAGTACTTC.

The rearrangement joins TRBV6-1 to TRBJ2-1, with 9 nucleotides matching TRBD2. With V trimmed by 2 bases and J by 14 bases, 7 bases remained unmatched. The CDR3 totals 13 residues. Germline-derived CDR1 and CDR2 are MNHNS and SASEGT. The CDR3 loop reads CASSESGGPKEFF. The CDR3 DNA reads as TGTGCCAGCAGTGAAAGCGGGGGGCCGAAGGAGTTCTTC.

V gene TRBV7-9 combines with J gene TRBJ1-2; no reliable D call. Looked up from germline, CDR1 is SEHNR and CDR2 is FQNEAQ (reference sequence). Trimming cost V 5 bases and J 5 bases, with 18 bases left between them. This CDR3 region has 15 residues. The CDR3 bases are TGTGCCAGCAGCCCAGGCCTACCCGGAGGTTATGGCTACACCTTC. Residues: CASSPGLPGGYGYTF.

Note on this clone: Other DNA sequences in the same sample also yield this CDR3. Here the CDR3 DNA reads TGTGCCAGCTCACCACCCCCAGGGGTAAATGAAAAACTGTTTTTT. This gives the protein CASSPPPGVNEKLFF. V and J are TRBV18 and TRBJ1-4, with D possibly TRBD1 on 6 matching bases. Germline V lookup: CDR1 KGHSH, CDR2 LQKENI. Trimming left V 0 bases short and J 5 bases short, with 10 bases between. This CDR3 region has 15 residues.

The gene calls are TRBV14 and TRBJ2-2, with TRBD2 matching over 8 bases. The V and J ends lost 2 bases and 7 bases, in that order; junction bases with no gene match: 15. This CDR3 is 18 amino acids long. From germline, CDR1 is SGHDN and CDR2 FVKESK. CDR3 sequence: CASSQQGQRGLASGELFF. The CDR3 nucleotides read TGTGCCAGCAGCCAACAAGGCCAGCGGGGGCTAGCGAGCGGGGAGCTGTTTTTT.

V usage is TRBV7-8 and J usage is TRBJ1-1; the match to TRBD1 covers 7 bases. The CDR3 contains 16 residues. Germline loops: CDR1 SGHVS, CDR2 FQNEAQ. Trimming took 3 bases from V and 4 from J; bases not matched to a gene: 11. CDR3 in DNA: TGTGCCAGCAGCTTGTCCCGACAGGGTACGGGCACTGAAGCTTTCTTT. Translating gives CASSLSRQGTGTEAFF.

This rearrangement joins TRBV6-6 to TRBJ1-5; 10 positions agree with TRBD1. The CDR3 is 14 residues long. Germline CDR1 and CDR2: MNHNY and SVGAGI (reference sequence). V lost 5 bases and J lost 7; bases outside the gene matches: 5. The DNA for the CDR3 is TGTGCCAGCAGTCGGGGACAGGGGATCCAGCCCCAGCATTTT. Protein sequence: CASSRGQGIQPQHF.

This clone showed up just once. As DNA, the CDR3 is TGTGCCACCAGTGATTTTGTTTTTGGGGACAGGCGGTTCCGTTTTTCTGGAAACACCATATATTTT. It encodes CATSDFVFGDRRFRFSGNTIYF. V is TRBV24-1 and J is TRBJ1-3, with 8 bases that match TRBD1. Germline assignment: CDR1 KGHDR and CDR2 SFDVKD. V dropped 1 base and J dropped 1; count of bases not matched to a gene: 20. CDR3 size: 22 residues.

The chain joins TRBV29-1 to TRBJ1-3, with 7 positions matching TRBD1. The V segment lost 7 bases and the J segment 4 bases; nucleotides outside the gene matches: 7. The CDR3 loop spans 13 amino acids. In germline, CDR1 is SQVTM, CDR2 ANQGSEA. Here the CDR3 DNA reads TGCAGCGCCAGGACAGGTTTCGGAAACACCATATATTTT. Residues: CSARTGFGNTIYF.

The genes are TRBV4-1 and TRBJ2-6; TRBD2 agrees at 13 bases. V shed 4 bases, J shed 1 base, and the junction held 1 base outside the gene matches. CDR3 length equals 17 residues. Looked up from germline, CDR1 is MGHRA and CDR2 is YSYEKL. The CDR3 loop is CASSRLAGGSGANVLTF. The DNA for the CDR3 is TGCGCCAGCAGCCGACTAGCGGGGGGATCTGGGGCCAACGTCCTGACTTTC.